This TCR beta chain was recovered during a study of shared clonotypes between healthy human individuals. Study details: CD8 memory received one plate per donor, CD8 naive two, CD4 memory three and CD4 naive three. Study conclusions and caveats: Shared clonotypes: roughly 4.7% naive CD4, about 4% naive CD8, roughly 2.2% memory CD4, roughly 0.4% memory CD8. Clonotypes shared by all four sorted-subset donors had higher generation probabilities than non-shared clonotypes.

With respect to this clone: Antigen specificity is unknown.

Replicate PCRs for sorted subsets used approximately 220 ng DNA; this equaled 25,000 to 35,000 T cell genomes. The repertoire was sequenced with immunoSEQ multiplex PCR; TCRdb's copy has only in-frame clones and lacks some. The sample has about 530,000 clones, about 96% seen once. The CDR3 has 14 residues. V shed 6 bases, J shed 2 bases, and the junction held 7 bases outside the gene matches. Per the germline V gene, CDR1 is MNHNY and CDR2 is SVGAGI (reference sequence). Sequenced material: naive CD4+ T cells sorted from blood. Subset of the sample: CD45RA+ positively selected. The chain joins TRBV6-6 to TRBJ2-7, with 7 bases identical to TRBD2. The source of this sequence is a woman in her twenties or thirties in good health. The CDR3 DNA is TGTGCCAGCAGCCCCGGGAGGAGTCCCTACGAGCAGTACTTC. Translated: CASSPGRSPYEQYF.